A selection of T cell receptor beta chains follows, all from one sample in a study of tumor-infiltrating lymphocytes in primary liver carcinoma. Via MiXCR, TCRdb re-called the multiplex PCR reads, giving one row per CDR3 protein. The repertoire includes roughly 53,000 distinct CDR3 sequences, about 80% of them detected once, and 25% sits in the top ten. The sample comprised liver tumor tissue from sampling region 2. All receptors derive from a man between 35 and 55 years old with primary liver carcinoma and hepatitis B virus infection. Each CDR3 is given with its conserved first and last residue. The D gene is left open where the match is weak. Not every row has a clone size; where given, it reads once, few, many or a size class.

clone size: many
D gene: NA
J gene: TRBJ1-3
V gene: TRBV14
CDR3 protein: CASSQVWTPISGNTIYF
CDR3 DNA: TGTGCCAGCAGCCAAGTTTGGACACCTATCTCTGGAAACACCATATATTTT

clone size: NA
D gene: TRBD2
J gene: TRBJ2-7
V gene: TRBV28
CDR3 protein: CASSHRGGCYSYEQYF
CDR3 DNA: TGTGCCAGCAGCCACCGGGGGGGCTGTTACTCTTACGAGCAGTACTTC

clone size: many
D gene: NA
J gene: TRBJ2-7
V gene: TRBV7-8
CDR3 protein: CASSLGAVSYEQYF
CDR3 DNA: TGTGCCAGCAGCTTAGGGGCCGTGAGCTACGAGCAGTACTTC

clone size: NA
D gene: TRBD2
J gene: TRBJ2-7
V gene: TRBV6-1
CDR3 protein: CASSEAHPGTSVYNEQYF
CDR3 DNA: TGTGCCAGCAGTGAAGCCCACCCCGGGACTAGCGTCTACAACGAGCAGTACTTC

clone size: NA
D gene: TRBD2
J gene: TRBJ2-7
V gene: TRBV11-2
CDR3 protein: CASTIEYGDYEQIF
CDR3 DNA: TGTGCCAGCACCATAGAGTACGGGGACTACGAGCAGATTTTC

clone size: NA
D gene: NA
J gene: TRBJ1-2
V gene: TRBV6-2/TRBV6-3
CDR3 protein: CASSCSVRVGYTF
CDR3 DNA: TGTGCCAGCAGTTGCTCTGTACGTGTAGGCTACACCTTC

clone size: medium-sized
D gene: NA
J gene: TRBJ2-5
V gene: TRBV12-3/TRBV12-4
CDR3 protein: CASRGGGGLETQYF
CDR3 DNA: TGTGCCAGCAGGGGAGGGGGAGGATTAGAGACCCAGTACTTC

clone size: NA
D gene: NA
J gene: TRBJ2-3
V gene: TRBV7-8
CDR3 protein: CASRDRNTTDTQYF
CDR3 DNA: TGTGCCAGCAGGGACAGAAATACCACAGATACGCAGTATTTT

clone size: NA
D gene: NA
J gene: TRBJ1-2
V gene: TRBV12-3/TRBV12-4
CDR3 protein: CVSNFFIGPEFYGYTF
CDR3 DNA: TGTGTCAGCAATTTTTTCATTGGACCCGAATTCTATGGCTACACCTTC

clone size: NA
D gene: NA
J gene: TRBJ2-3
V gene: TRBV10-2
CDR3 protein: CASTQGFELVQYF
CDR3 DNA: TGCGCAAGCACCCAGGGATTCGAACTAGTCCAGTATTTT

clone size: NA
D gene: NA
J gene: TRBJ2-2
V gene: TRBV4-2
CDR3 protein: CVSSQDLQGSGELFF
CDR3 DNA: TGTGTCAGCAGCCAAGATCTACAGGGATCCGGGGAGCTGTTTTTT

clone size: many
D gene: TRBD2
J gene: TRBJ2-2
V gene: TRBV25-1
CDR3 protein: CASKGLAGGNTGELFF
CDR3 DNA: TGTGCCAGCAAAGGACTAGCGGGAGGGAACACCGGGGAGCTGTTTTTT

clone size: NA
D gene: TRBD2
J gene: TRBJ2-7
V gene: TRBV20-1
CDR3 protein: CSARPPTSGYEQYF
CDR3 DNA: TGCAGTGCTAGACCCCCTACTAGCGGTTACGAGCAGTACTTC

clone size: NA
D gene: NA
J gene: TRBJ2-1
V gene: TRBV11-2
CDR3 protein: CASSSSAGGNEQFF
CDR3 DNA: TGTGCCAGTAGCTCCTCTGCAGGCGGCAATGAGCAGTTCTTC

clone size: NA
D gene: NA
J gene: TRBJ2-5
V gene: TRBV6-5
CDR3 protein: CASSTGLTGSTRYF
CDR3 DNA: TGTGCCAGCAGTACCGGGCTAACGGGTTCGACCCGGTACTTC

clone size: few
D gene: NA
J gene: TRBJ1-5
V gene: TRBV18
CDR3 protein: CASSSTNNQPQHF
CDR3 DNA: TGTGCCAGCTCGTCGACAAACAATCAGCCCCAGCATTTT

clone size: NA
D gene: NA
J gene: TRBJ2-3
V gene: TRBV9
CDR3 protein: CASSSRWAQVTDTQYF
CDR3 DNA: TGTGCCAGCAGCTCCCGCTGGGCACAGGTCACAGATACGCAGTATTTT

clone size: medium-sized
D gene: TRBD1
J gene: TRBJ2-3
V gene: TRBV11-2
CDR3 protein: CASSLGGGQGTMF
CDR3 DNA: TGTGCCAGCAGCTTAGGAGGGGGACAGGGAACGATGTTT

clone size: NA
D gene: TRBD2
J gene: TRBJ2-3
V gene: TRBV29-1
CDR3 protein: CSIGPAGRHTDTQYF
CDR3 DNA: TGCAGCATTGGGCCCGCCGGGAGGCACACAGATACGCAGTATTTT

clone size: NA
D gene: TRBD1
J gene: TRBJ2-5
V gene: TRBV29-1
CDR3 protein: CGLGQGDPQCF
CDR3 DNA: TGCGGCCTTGGACAGGGAGATCCCCAGTGCTTC

clone size: NA
D gene: NA
J gene: TRBJ2-7
V gene: TRBV11-2
CDR3 protein: CANSLDHAGLDEQYF
CDR3 DNA: TGTGCCAACAGCTTAGATCACGCAGGGTTGGACGAGCAATACTTC

clone size: NA
D gene: NA
J gene: TRBJ1-5
V gene: TRBV10-3
CDR3 protein: CDIRESRVSNQPQHF
CDR3 DNA: TGTGACATCAGAGAGTCGCGGGTCTCAAATCAGCCCCAGCATTTT

clone size: NA
D gene: NA
J gene: TRBJ1-6
V gene: TRBV6-2/TRBV6-3
CDR3 protein: CAIREQRNSPLHF
CDR3 DNA: TGTGCCATCCGGGAACAGAGAAATTCACCCCTCCACTTT

clone size: medium-sized
D gene: NA
J gene: TRBJ2-1
V gene: TRBV30
CDR3 protein: CAWSPRGWEQFF
CDR3 DNA: TGTGCCTGGAGCCCGAGGGGTTGGGAGCAGTTCTTC

clone size: NA
D gene: TRBD1
J gene: TRBJ1-4
V gene: TRBV19
CDR3 protein: CASSMGAGGEKLFF
CDR3 DNA: TGTGCCAGTAGTATGGGGGCAGGGGGAGAAAAACTGTTTTTT

clone size: NA
D gene: NA
J gene: TRBJ1-2
V gene: TRBV15
CDR3 protein: CATSKADYGYTF
CDR3 DNA: TGTGCCACCAGCAAGGCGGACTATGGCTACACCTTC

clone size: NA
D gene: NA
J gene: TRBJ1-5
V gene: TRBV6-6
CDR3 protein: CATSCRVDYSNQPQHF
CDR3 DNA: TGTGCCACCAGTTGCCGAGTAGATTATAGCAATCAGCCCCAGCATTTT

clone size: NA
D gene: NA
J gene: TRBJ2-5
V gene: TRBV10-3
CDR3 protein: CVISESRNQEAQYF
CDR3 DNA: TGTGTCATCAGTGAGTCTAGGAACCAAGAGGCCCAGTACTTC

clone size: NA
D gene: NA
J gene: TRBJ2-1
V gene: TRBV21-1
CDR3 protein: CASSKEAGGGNEQFF
CDR3 DNA: TGTGCCAGCAGTAAAGAGGCAGGAGGTGGCAATGAGCAGTTCTTC

clone size: NA
D gene: TRBD2
J gene: TRBJ2-2
V gene: TRBV6-5
CDR3 protein: CTCSKLAGLGAGELFF
CDR3 DNA: TGTACCTGCAGTAAACTAGCGGGACTAGGCGCCGGGGAGCTGTTTTTT

clone size: few
D gene: TRBD2
J gene: TRBJ2-3
V gene: TRBV12-3/TRBV12-4
CDR3 protein: CASSLSAGSEDTQYF
CDR3 DNA: TGTGCCAGCAGCTTATCAGCGGGATCGGAAGATACGCAGTATTTT

clone size: NA
D gene: NA
J gene: TRBJ2-7
V gene: TRBV7-8
CDR3 protein: CASSLEGQLSYEEYF
CDR3 DNA: TGTGCCAGCAGCTTAGAGGGACAACTATCCTACGAGGAGTACTTC

clone size: NA
D gene: NA
J gene: TRBJ1-6
V gene: TRBV13
CDR3 protein: CVSGPQGAYNSPLHF
CDR3 DNA: TGTGTCAGCGGCCCCCAGGGTGCCTATAATTCACCCCTCCACTTT

clone size: NA
D gene: NA
J gene: TRBJ2-3
V gene: TRBV6-5
CDR3 protein: CASSYDVRGGDTQYF
CDR3 DNA: TGTGCCAGCAGTTATGATGTGAGAGGGGGAGATACGCAGTATTTT

clone size: many
D gene: NA
J gene: TRBJ2-1
V gene: TRBV6-5
CDR3 protein: CASRATSNEQFF
CDR3 DNA: TGTGCCAGCAGGGCGACTTCGAATGAGCAGTTCTTC

clone size: NA
D gene: NA
J gene: TRBJ2-1
V gene: TRBV28
CDR3 protein: CASSPSNGSYNEQFF
CDR3 DNA: TGTGCCAGCAGTCCGAGTAACGGGTCCTACAATGAGCAGTTCTTC

clone size: NA
D gene: NA
J gene: TRBJ2-1
V gene: TRBV6-6
CDR3 protein: CVTTLPRDNYSEQFF
CDR3 DNA: TGTGTCACCACCCTCCCCCGGGACAACTACAGTGAGCAGTTCTTC

clone size: many
D gene: TRBD2
J gene: TRBJ2-1
V gene: TRBV6-4
CDR3 protein: CASSLLAGEGGHNEQFF
CDR3 DNA: TGTGCCAGCAGTTTACTAGCGGGAGAAGGTGGCCACAATGAGCAGTTCTTC

clone size: NA
D gene: NA
J gene: TRBJ2-7
V gene: TRBV6-5
CDR3 protein: CASRLEGLAYEQYF
CDR3 DNA: TGTGCGTCCAGGCTGGAGGGATTAGCCTACGAGCAGTACTTC

clone size: NA
D gene: TRBD1
J gene: TRBJ1-2
V gene: TRBV4-1
CDR3 protein: CTSSQVTGDGYTF
CDR3 DNA: TGTACCAGCAGCCAAGTAACAGGGGACGGCTACACCTTC